Listed below are T cell receptor beta chains from one sample, sequenced in a study of radiotherapy plus CTLA-4 blockade in lung cancer. Data came from immunoSEQ multiplex PCR; TCRdb stores just in-frame clones and leaves some out. In the table there are about 59,000 clones, 72% of which are singletons. This specimen was peripheral blood, taken from a patient treated with radiotherapy plus ipilimumab. Receptors originate from a human donor with non-small cell lung cancer whose response to radiotherapy plus ipilimumab could not be evaluated. CDR3s include the opening cysteine and the closing phenylalanine or tryptophan. Fields, in order: V gene, D gene, clone size, J gene, CDR3 DNA, CDR3 protein. The D gene is left open where the match is weak. Size tells how often a clone was seen (once, few, many) or the class of an expanded clone, and some rows leave it out.

TRBV15,.,few,TRBJ1-1,TGTGCCACCAGCTGGACAGAAGCTTTCTTT,CATSWTEAFF
TRBV2,TRBD2,.,TRBJ2-2,TGTGCCAGCCGGGGGGACTCGAAGACCGGGGAGCTGTTTTTT,CASRGDSKTGELFF
TRBV29-1,.,.,TRBJ1-3,TGCAGCGTTGAAGATTACGGGGGGCTTGGAAACACCATATATTTT,CSVEDYGGLGNTIYF
TRBV5-1,TRBD2,.,TRBJ2-1,TGCGCCAGCAGCCCCAGAGCGGGAGGCGGTTCCTACAATGAGCAGTTCTTC,CASSPRAGGGSYNEQFF
TRBV9,TRBD2,once,TRBJ2-5,TGTGCCAGCAGCGTAGGGGGAGCGGGGGGGCGGGAGACCCAGTACTTC,CASSVGGAGGRETQYF
TRBV28,.,.,TRBJ1-2,TGTGCCAGCAGTTATTTTAGGGGGAAAGGTTCTAACTATGGCTACACCTTC,CASSYFRGKGSNYGYTF
TRBV5-1,.,.,TRBJ1-3,TGCGCCAGCAGCTTGGGGACTGTCTCTGGAAACACCATATATTTT,CASSLGTVSGNTIYF
TRBV30,.,.,TRBJ2-3,TGTGCCTGGAGACTTGGGAGAGGCACAGATACGCAGTATTTT,CAWRLGRGTDTQYF
TRBV30,TRBD1,.,TRBJ1-5,TGTGCCTGGAGTGTACGGACAGGGGGTGATCAGCCCCAGCATTTT,CAWSVRTGGDQPQHF
TRBV10-1,TRBD1,.,TRBJ1-5,TGCGCCAGCAGTGCTGGGACAGCCAATCAGCCCCAGCATTTT,CASSAGTANQPQHF
TRBV6-1,.,few,TRBJ2-3,TGTGCCAGCAGCTCACTCAGGGGTAGCACAGATACGCAGTATTTT,CASSSLRGSTDTQYF
TRBV27,.,.,TRBJ1-2,TGTGCCAGCAGTTTAGCAGGGCCTACCTATGGCTACACCTTC,CASSLAGPTYGYTF
TRBV7-2,TRBD1,.,TRBJ2-3,TGTGCCAGCAGCCCCCGGGGGGGACAGGGGTTATTTGATACGCAGTATTTT,CASSPRGGQGLFDTQYF
TRBV6-5,TRBD1,.,TRBJ2-7,TGTGCCAGCAGGCCCTCACAGGGGGCGCATGTAGAGCAGTACTTC,CASRPSQGAHVEQYF
TRBV27,TRBD2,.,TRBJ2-5,TGTGCCAGCAGCCCAGGACTAGCGGGGGGGGAGACCCAGTACTTC,CASSPGLAGGETQYF
TRBV4-2,.,.,TRBJ1-1,TGTGCCAGCAGCTCACAGGCTATGAACACTGAAGCTTTCTTT,CASSSQAMNTEAFF
TRBV6-1,TRBD1,.,TRBJ1-2,TGTGCCAGCACCCCGGACAGGGCAATCAACTATGGCTACACCTTC,CASTPDRAINYGYTF
TRBV19,.,.,TRBJ1-2,TGTGCCAGTAGTACGACAGGCCAGGCCTATGGCTACACCTTC,CASSTTGQAYGYTF
TRBV27,TRBD1,.,TRBJ2-7,TGTGCCAGCAGTCCCCGAGGGGGCCCCTACGAGCAGTACTTC,CASSPRGGPYEQYF
TRBV21-1,.,few,TRBJ1-5,TGTGCCAGCAGCATTGGAGGGAGAAGCAATCAGCCCCAGCATTTT,CASSIGGRSNQPQHF